Presented here are 21 T cell receptor beta chains from one specimen sequenced in a study of technical replicates of blood from a few donors. TCRdb's table, derived via immunoSEQ multiplex PCR, lists solely in-frame clones and lacks some. The data contain 80,000 or so clones, 95% of them singletons. The source material was T cells isolated from PBMCs. The receptor set was obtained from a human donor in good health.

The table lists this clone with a count of one. This chain links TRBV6-5 with TRBJ2-1; TRBD2 matches at 7 bases. V lost 5 bases, J lost 7 bases, and 11 bases stayed unmatched. The CDR3 extends over 15 amino acids. The germline V gene encodes CDR1 MNHEY and CDR2 SVGAGI. This chain's CDR3 is CASSAREAPLNEQFF. CDR3 DNA: TGTGCCAGCAGTGCCCGGGAGGCCCCCTTAAATGAGCAGTTCTTC.

The gene calls are TRBV5-6 and TRBJ2-7; possibly TRBD1 for D (6 bases). Germline-derived CDR1 and CDR2 are SGHDT and YYEEEE. There are 15 residues in the CDR3. Trimming left V 5 bases short and J 2 bases short, with 17 bases between. The CDR3 sequence: CASSYLSAGAYEQYF. The CDR3 DNA follows: TGTGCCAGCAGTTATTTGTCAGCAGGGGCCTACGAGCAGTACTTC.

The V call is TRBV11-2, the J call TRBJ2-5; 11 nucleotides match TRBD1. Germline V CDR1 and CDR2: SGHAT, FQNNGV. The CDR3 extends over 16 amino acids. V gave up 4 bases and J gave up 2 bases; unmatched junction bases: 6. The CDR3 sequence is CASSSIGTGGQETQYF. The DNA for the CDR3 is TGTGCCAGCAGCTCTATTGGGACAGGGGGACAAGAGACCCAGTACTTC.

The rearrangement joins TRBV13 to TRBJ2-6, with D possibly being TRBD1 (6 bases). CDR1 and CDR2 (germline): PRHDT, FYEKMQ (reference sequence). The CDR3 is 15 residues long. Trimming shortened V by 3 bases and J by 1 base, and 7 bases separated the two germline ends. CDR3 coding DNA: TGTGCCAGCAGCTTGGGACAATCTGGGGCCAACGTCCTGACTTTC. Protein: CASSLGQSGANVLTF.

This clone has a handful of counts. The genes are TRBV10-2 and TRBJ2-1; TRBD1 agrees at 9 bases. J was trimmed by 4 bases and V by 3 bases; bases with no gene match: 1. Germline assignment: CDR1 WSHSY and CDR2 SAAADI. The CDR3 spans 14 residues. DNA of the CDR3: TGCGCCAGCAGTGAACAGGGGGCTTACAATGAGCAGTTCTTC. Protein product: CASSEQGAYNEQFF.

The rearrangement joins TRBV7-2 to TRBJ2-3; TRBD1 agrees at 8 bases. CDR3 size: 15 residues. CDR1 and CDR2 from the germline V gene are SGHTA and FQGNSA. V was pared by 4 bases and J by 3 bases, with 6 bases of the junction left unmatched. The CDR3 DNA is TGTGCCAGCAGCTCACAGGGGGGAAGGACAGATACGCAGTATTTT. Protein product: CASSSQGGRTDTQYF.

The V and J genes are TRBV11-3 and TRBJ1-1, with D perhaps matching TRBD1 (6 bases). The ends were cut back, 4 bases at V and 8 bases at J, with 14 bases in the middle. Germline loops: CDR1 SGHNT, CDR2 YENEEA. The CDR3 length is 13 residues. The CDR3 DNA follows: TGTGCCAGCAGCTCCGGGACAACTACCGAAGCTTTCTTT. This encodes CASSSGTTTEAFF.

The rearrangement joins TRBV7-8 to TRBJ2-3; TRBD2 matches at 9 bases. J lost 2 bases, V lost 1 base, and 7 bases had no gene match. This CDR3 contains 17 residues. Germline CDR1 is SGHVS and CDR2 is FQNEAQ. Here the CDR3 reads CASSLVRLAGITDTQYF. The DNA of the CDR3 is TGTGCCAGCAGCTTAGTACGTCTAGCGGGAATCACAGATACGCAGTATTTT.

The chain combines TRBV4-3 with TRBJ2-7, with 11 bases lining up with TRBD1. V lost 2 bases to trimming and J lost 4 bases; unmatched junction nucleotides: 10. This CDR3 contains 17 residues. Germline-derived CDR1 and CDR2 are LGHNA and YSLEER. The CDR3 spells CASSQPEHGTGGYEQYF. DNA for the CDR3: TGCGCCAGCAGCCAACCAGAGCACGGGACAGGGGGATACGAGCAGTACTTC.

J is TRBJ1-1 and V is TRBV5-6, with 7 bases aligning to TRBD1. Germline V gene lookup returns CDR1 SGHDT and CDR2 YYEEEE. CDR3 size: 15 residues. The V gene end was trimmed by 0 bases and the J gene end by 1 base; junction bases not matched to a gene: 3. The CDR3 DNA sequence: TGTGCCAGCAGCTTGGCCGGGACAGCGAACACTGAAGCTTTCTTT. It codes for CASSLAGTANTEAFF.

The rearrangement joins TRBV29-1 to TRBJ2-3; D not resolved. Germline CDR1 SQVTM, CDR2 ANQGSEA. The CDR3 consists of 10 residues. V was pared by 6 bases and J by 4 bases, with 5 bases between. The CDR3 sequence: CSVTSDTQYF. The CDR3 DNA follows: TGCAGCGTAACATCAGATACGCAGTATTTT.

This chain links TRBV28 with TRBJ1-1; unclear D gene. The CDR3 consists of 10 residues. CDR1 is MDHEN, CDR2 SYDVKM, per germline. The V and J ends lost 5 bases and 8 bases respectively, with 6 bases between them. The CDR3 sequence is CASSTLEAFF. DNA of the CDR3: TGTGCCAGCAGTACTCTAGAAGCTTTCTTT.

This clone was observed a few times. This chain joins TRBV2 and TRBJ1-1; maybe TRBD1 (5 bases). The germline CDR1 and CDR2 sequences are SNHLY and FYNNEI. Trimming shortened V by 7 bases and J by 4 bases, and 16 bases separated the two germline ends. This CDR3 has 14 residues. DNA of the CDR3: TGTGCCAGCATGCAGACCACAGGTGGCACTGAAGCTTTCTTT. Translation: CASMQTTGGTEAFF.

This chain connects TRBV7-9 to TRBJ2-7; 8 bases fit TRBD2. Germline V lookup: CDR1 SEHNR, CDR2 FQNEAQ (reference sequence). The CDR3 runs to 16 residues. V shed 3 bases and J 3 bases; nucleotides not matched to a gene: 10. CDR3 in amino acids: CASSFRSGEFVYEQYF. The CDR3, as DNA: TGTGCCAGCAGCTTCCGTAGCGGGGAGTTTGTCTACGAGCAGTACTTC. Full variable domain (outside the CDR3, taken from reference TRBV7-9 and TRBJ2-7): DTGVSQNPRHKITKRGQNVTFRCDPISEHNRLYWYRQTLGQGPEFLTYFQNEAQLEKSRLLSDRFSAERPKGSFSTLEIQRTEQGDSAMYLCASSFRSGEFVYEQYFGPGTRLTVT.

This sequence joins TRBV4-3 and TRBJ2-3, with 13 nucleotides matching TRBD2. J was trimmed by 0 bases and V by 4 bases; bases with no gene match: 10. The CDR3 covers 19 residues. CDR1 and CDR2 from the germline V gene are LGHNA and YSLEER. The CDR3 bases are TGCGCCAGCAGCCCAGAGGGACTAGCGGGACCTTCTAGCACAGATACGCAGTATTTT. Its protein is CASSPEGLAGPSSTDTQYF.

The gene calls are TRBV5-1 and TRBJ1-1, with 10 bases lining up with TRBD1. The V gene end was trimmed by 4 bases and the J gene end by 7 bases; junction bases not matched to a gene: 10. From germline, CDR1 is SGHRS and CDR2 YFSETQ. This CDR3 is built from 15 residues. The CDR3 region has the DNA TGCGCCAGCAGCGGTGACAGGGGGCCACCCAATGAAGCTTTCTTT. Its protein is CASSGDRGPPNEAFF.

V and J are TRBV12-2 and TRBJ2-4; no DNA check was done on the table's D call, TRBD1. TRBV12-2 constitutes a pseudogene. CDR3 length: 16 amino acids. The CDR3 sequence is CASRFYSVAGTGSWYF. Here the CDR3 DNA reads TGTGCAAGTCGCTTTTATAGCGTGGCCGGGACAGGGTCATGGTACTTC.

This clone has only one observation. The chain recombines TRBV9 with TRBJ1-2; no reliable D call. Germline V gene lookup returns CDR1 SGDLS and CDR2 YYNGEE. The V gene lost 3 bases and the J gene lost 4 bases, with 13 bases spanning the gap. This CDR3 is built from 14 residues. CDR3 loop: CASSAGDLSYGYTF. In DNA, the CDR3 is TGTGCCAGCAGCGCCGGAGATCTTAGCTATGGCTACACCTTC.

This rearrangement joins TRBV6-5 to TRBJ1-5; TRBD1 matches at 7 bases. The CDR3 has 15 amino acids. The junction had 9 bases not matched to a gene; V was cut back by 4 bases and J by 6 bases. Germline CDR1 is MNHEY and CDR2 is SVGAGI. The CDR3 loop reads CASSLTGERGQPQHF. The CDR3 nucleotides are TGTGCCAGCAGTTTAACAGGGGAGAGGGGTCAGCCCCAGCATTTT.

The chain couples TRBV27 to TRBJ2-5; no clear D gene. Trimming took off 1 base at V and 3 bases at J, with 6 bases between the two ends. There are 13 residues in the CDR3. Germline loops: CDR1 MNHEY, CDR2 SMNVEV (reference sequence). For the CDR3, the DNA is TGTGCCAGCAGTTTATTCGCAGAAGAGACCCAGTACTTC. As protein: CASSLFAEETQYF.

This clone was seen a few times. The chain combines TRBV15 with TRBJ2-3, with 8 bases aligning to TRBD2. The CDR3 is made up of 16 amino acids. In germline, CDR1 is LNHNV, CDR2 YYDKDF (reference sequence). Trimming cost V 1 base and J 1 base; bases outside gene matches: 4. The CDR3 sequence is CATSRVSGSGTDTQYF. Written as DNA, the CDR3 is TGTGCCACCAGCAGAGTCAGCGGGAGTGGCACAGATACGCAGTATTTT.